This TCR beta chain originates from a study of blood T cell repertoires in COVID-19. Study context: The United States, Italy and Spain were the sources of the acute and convalescent COVID-19 samples. The cDNA or gDNA used as material had been derived from T cells, B-cell-depleted T cells, or PBMCs.

Germline V gene data show CDR1 as SGHRS and CDR2 as YFSETQ. After removal of 0 bases from V and 1 base from J, the junction contained 12 bases not matched to a gene. The CDR3 runs to 19 residues. In the study's own analysis: Nucleated cell number was recorded as an estimate derived from reference gene primer amplification. Here immunoSEQ multiplex PCR was the method, and the copy in TCRdb shows in-frame clones only, minus some. That table furnishes V, J and clone size, whereas the DNA furnished D and trimming. The table shows fewer than 350,000 clones, with 70% to 90% occurring only once. The chain joins TRBV5-1 to TRBJ2-3; 9 nucleotides align to TRBD2. Specimen: peripheral blood. The source of this sequence is a woman in her fifties or sixties with active or convalescent COVID-19. DNA for the CDR3: TGCGCCAGCAGCTTGGTTGTAGCGGGAGCGCGTAGAGGCACAGATACGCAGTATTTT. This encodes CASSLVVAGARRGTDTQYF.